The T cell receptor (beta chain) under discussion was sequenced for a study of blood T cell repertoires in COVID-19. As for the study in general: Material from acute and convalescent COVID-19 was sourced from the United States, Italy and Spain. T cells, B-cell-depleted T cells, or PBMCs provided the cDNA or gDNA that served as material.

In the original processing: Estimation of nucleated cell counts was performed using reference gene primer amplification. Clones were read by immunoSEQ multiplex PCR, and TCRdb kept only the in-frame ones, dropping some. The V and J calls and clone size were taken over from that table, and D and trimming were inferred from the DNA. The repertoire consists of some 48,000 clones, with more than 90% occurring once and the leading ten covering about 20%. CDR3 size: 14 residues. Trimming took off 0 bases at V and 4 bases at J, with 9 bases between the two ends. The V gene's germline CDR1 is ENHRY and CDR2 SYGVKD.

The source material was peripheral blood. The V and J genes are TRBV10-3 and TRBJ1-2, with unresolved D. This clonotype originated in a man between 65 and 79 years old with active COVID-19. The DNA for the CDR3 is TGTGCCATCAGTGAGTCGACTCTTGCCTATGGCTACACCTTC. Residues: CAISESTLAYGYTF.